The 19 T cell receptor beta chains below come from one sample, sequenced in a study of cytomegalovirus exposure and HLA in healthy donors. Vbeta (60) and Jbeta (13) primers were used in the PCR. Only in-frame clones appear in the TCRdb table, and some are missing; sequencing was by immunoSEQ multiplex PCR. The repertoire holds 110,000 or so clones, with 82% as singletons. Material for sequencing was PBMCs. The receptor set was obtained from a woman under 30 in good health and CMV-seronegative.

In nucleotides, the CDR3 is TGCGCCAGCAGCCAAGATTACTGGGTCAGGGTTGCTTACAATGAGCAGTTCTTC. Translation: CASSQDYWVRVAYNEQFF. The rearrangement links TRBV4-3 to TRBJ2-1; TRBD1 is a possible D gene (5 bases). Germline V lookup: CDR1 LGHNA, CDR2 YSLEER. The CDR3 length is 18 residues. Trimming shortened V by 0 bases and J by 4 bases, and 19 bases separated the two germline ends.

The chain has TRBV30 and TRBJ2-3; D is possibly TRBD1 (6 bases). The V and J ends lost 0 bases and 0 bases respectively, with 16 bases between them. The CDR3 loop spans 17 amino acids. The germline V gene encodes CDR1 GTSNPN and CDR2 SVGIG (reference sequence). The CDR3 is CAWSVPLGTLSTDTQYF. Here the CDR3 DNA reads TGTGCCTGGAGTGTACCTCTTGGGACACTTAGCACAGATACGCAGTATTTT.

The rearrangement links TRBV12-5 to TRBJ2-3, with 10 bases aligning to TRBD2. Germline trimming cut 2 bases from V and 1 base from J; bases unmatched to any gene: 6. In germline, CDR1 is LGHNT, CDR2 FRNRAP. The CDR3 contains 17 residues. The CDR3 loop reads CASGLPPTSGGTDTQYF. The DNA of the CDR3 is TGTGCTAGTGGTTTGCCCCCAACTAGCGGGGGCACAGATACGCAGTATTTT.

This clone was recorded once. The chain carries TRBV27 and TRBJ2-7; 13 bases align to TRBD2. CDR3 length: 16 amino acids. Trimming removed 3 bases from V and 2 bases from J; junction bases left unmatched: 4. CDR1 is MNHEY and CDR2 is SMNVEV in the germline V gene (reference sequence). The CDR3 DNA sequence: TGTGCCAGCAGTTTGACTAGCGGGAGGACTCCCTACGAGCAGTACTTC. It translates to CASSLTSGRTPYEQYF.

This chain joins TRBV5-1 and TRBJ2-5; 9 nucleotides align to TRBD2. After removal of 2 bases from V and 5 bases from J, the junction contained 4 bases not matched to a gene. The CDR3 totals 14 residues. CDR1 and CDR2 from the germline V gene are SGHRS and YFSETQ. CDR3 loop: CASSLAGGKETQYF. The CDR3 coding sequence is TGCGCCAGCAGCTTAGCGGGAGGAAAGGAGACCCAGTACTTC. Full variable domain (missing parts from reference TRBV5-1 and TRBJ2-5): KAGVTQTPRYLIKTRGQQVTLSCSPISGHRSVSWYQQTPGQGLQFLFEYFSETQRNKGNFPGRFSGRQFSNSRSEMNVSTLELGDSALYLCASSLAGGKETQYFGPGTRLLVL.

The rearrangement uses TRBV19 and TRBJ1-2; D gene uncertain. Germline loops: CDR1 LNHDA, CDR2 SQIVND (reference sequence). V was pared by 7 bases and J by 3 bases, with 9 bases between. This CDR3 has 12 residues. The DNA of the CDR3 is TGTGCCAGTACGCGGGGTGACTATGGCTACACCTTC. Its translation: CASTRGDYGYTF.

V usage is TRBV19 and J usage is TRBJ1-5; D is unresolved. V dropped 5 bases and J dropped 5 bases, with 7 bases sitting between them. This CDR3 comprises 12 residues. Germline CDR1 is LNHDA and CDR2 is SQIVND (reference sequence). The DNA of the CDR3 is TGTGCCAGTAGTGGAGGATATCAGCCCCAGCATTTT. This codes for CASSGGYQPQHF.

The gene calls are TRBV6-4 and TRBJ2-1; 11 positions agree with TRBD2. The CDR3 consists of 16 residues. Germline loops: CDR1 MRHNA, CDR2 SNTAGT. The trim removed 3 bases at V and 1 base at J, leaving 2 bases unmatched. The CDR3 loop is CASSETSGSSYNEQFF. The CDR3 coding sequence is TGTGCCAGCAGTGAAACTAGCGGGAGTTCCTACAATGAGCAGTTCTTC.

This clone showed up just once. The chain is built from TRBV10-3 and TRBJ2-5; D is possibly TRBD2 (6 bases). The CDR3 contains 13 residues. Germline V gene lookup returns CDR1 ENHRY and CDR2 SYGVKD. Trimming removed 7 bases at V and 4 bases at J, with 13 bases between. This CDR3 is CAINQGGGETQYF. The CDR3, as DNA: TGTGCCATCAATCAGGGAGGAGGAGAGACCCAGTACTTC.

This clone was picked up one time. V and J are TRBV18 and TRBJ2-7; D might be TRBD1 (6 bases). V lost 4 bases and J 2 bases, leaving 9 bases between the germline ends. The CDR3 extends over 13 amino acids. Germline assignment: CDR1 KGHSH and CDR2 LQKENI. CDR3 coding DNA: TGTGCCAGCTCACGGACAGACCCCTACGAGCAGTACTTC. Protein: CASSRTDPYEQYF.

V and J are TRBV5-1 and TRBJ2-1; D uncertain. The length of the CDR3 is 15 residues. V gave up 0 bases and J gave up 10 bases, with 17 bases separating them. The germline V gene has CDR1 SGHRS and CDR2 YFSETQ. The chain's CDR3 is CASSLELPTEEEQFF. As DNA, the CDR3 is TGCGCCAGCAGCTTGGAACTACCGACCGAAGAGGAGCAGTTCTTC.

This clone was seen a handful of times. This chain uses TRBV4-1 with TRBJ1-3, with D uncertain. From germline, CDR1 is MGHRA and CDR2 YSYEKL. This CDR3 has 15 amino acids. Trimming removed 0 bases at V and 0 bases at J, with 6 bases between. The CDR3 DNA sequence: TGCGCCAGCAGCCAAGATTCCGGCTCTGGAAACACCATATATTTT. Translation gives CASSQDSGSGNTIYF.

This clone was picked up a small number of times. The CDR3, as DNA: TGTGCCAGCAGTTTACAACTAGCGGGGGGCCATGAGCAGTTCTTC. It specifies CASSLQLAGGHEQFF. This chain uses TRBV27 with TRBJ2-1, with 12 positions matching TRBD2. Germline V gives CDR1 MNHEY, CDR2 SMNVEV (reference sequence). Trimming removed 2 bases from V and 8 bases from J; junction bases left unmatched: 4. The CDR3 is made up of 15 amino acids.

The chain is built from TRBV7-2 and TRBJ2-5, with 8 bases aligning to TRBD2. CDR3 length: 16 amino acids. V gave up 0 bases and J gave up 1 base; unmatched junction bases: 4. Germline values: CDR1 SGHTA, CDR2 FQGNSA. The CDR3 nucleotides read TGTGCCAGCAGCTTAGCTTATCTAGCGGGCCAAGAGACCCAGTACTTC. Protein sequence: CASSLAYLAGQETQYF.

This clone was counted many times. The J gene is TRBJ2-7, the V gene TRBV6-6; 8 nucleotides align to TRBD1. From germline, CDR1 is MNHNY and CDR2 SVGAGI (reference sequence). This CDR3 contains 16 residues. Trimming removed 7 bases from V and 1 base from J; junction bases left unmatched: 12. The CDR3 protein is CASTTNRDRSSYEQYF. CDR3 nucleotides: TGTGCCAGCACCACGAACCGGGACAGGTCGTCCTACGAGCAGTACTTC.

This clone was seen more than once but under ten times. The rearrangement joins TRBV28 to TRBJ2-7; D remains unclear. The V end was cut by 5 bases, the J end by 7 bases, with 12 bases between. The CDR3 sequence is 12 residues long. Germline V gene lookup returns CDR1 MDHEN and CDR2 SYDVKM. CDR3: CASSRQLVEQYF. The CDR3, as DNA: TGTGCCAGCAGTCGTCAATTAGTAGAGCAGTACTTC.

The rearrangement joins TRBV5-1 to TRBJ2-1; no clear D. Germline loops: CDR1 SGHRS, CDR2 YFSETQ. V shed 0 bases and J shed 3 bases, with 7 bases lying between them. The CDR3 covers 14 residues. The CDR3 DNA reads TGCGCCAGCAGCTTGGGGGCAGTCTACAATGAGCAGTTCTTC. Its translation is CASSLGAVYNEQFF. The whole variable domain, filled in from reference TRBV5-1 and TRBJ2-1, reads KAGVTQTPRYLIKTRGQQVTLSCSPISGHRSVSWYQQTPGQGLQFLFEYFSETQRNKGNFPGRFSGRQFSNSRSEMNVSTLELGDSALYLCASSLGAVYNEQFFGPGTRLTVL.

CDR3 sequence reads: CASSLKAGWTEAFF. In DNA form, the CDR3 reads TGTGCCAGCAGTTTAAAGGCAGGGTGGACTGAAGCTTTCTTT. The genes are TRBV28 and TRBJ1-1, with a tentative D call TRBD1 (5 bases). V shed 2 bases and J shed 5 bases, with 12 bases lying between them. Looked up from germline, CDR1 is MDHEN and CDR2 is SYDVKM. This CDR3 spans 14 amino acids. Looking up the rest from reference TRBV28 and TRBJ1-1 gives the full variable domain: DVKVTQSSRYLVKRTGEKVFLECVQDMDHENMFWYRQDPGLGLRLIYFSYDVKMKEKGDIPEGYSVSREKKERFSLILESASTNQTSMYLCASSLKAGWTEAFFGQGTRLTVV.

The rearrangement joins TRBV5-1 to TRBJ2-2; no firm D call. Germline V lookup: CDR1 SGHRS, CDR2 YFSETQ. Trimming cost V 2 bases and J 1 base, with 6 bases left between them. The CDR3 loop spans 14 amino acids. In DNA form, the CDR3 reads TGCGCCAGCAGCTTACAGATGAACACCGGGGAGCTGTTTTTT. It yields the protein CASSLQMNTGELFF.